This T cell receptor (beta chain) appears in the sequencing data of a study of beta chain features in type 1 diabetes. This clone has only a few counts. Its specificity is unknown. Of the isolated RNA, all was reverse transcribed, and so the sequenced material was expressed TCRB transcripts. The assay was immunoSEQ multiplex PCR, and TCRdb's table has in-frame clones only and misses some. The data hold about 370,000 clones, with roughly 16% observed a single time. Study findings and constraints: A moderate, significant TCRB CDR3 shortening appeared in type 1 diabetes across four CD4+ subsets.

CDR1 is SGHNT, CDR2 YYREEE, per germline (reference sequence). V trimming: 4 bases; J trimming: 1 base; junction bases outside the gene matches: 3. CDR3 length: 16 amino acids. V and J are TRBV5-4 and TRBJ2-1, with 12 nucleotides matching TRBD2. This TCR came from a woman in her late teens or twenties in good health. Sequencing was performed on naive CD4+ T cells from blood. This chain's CDR3 is CASSPGLAGSYNEQFF. For the CDR3, the DNA is TGTGCCAGCAGCCCTGGACTAGCGGGGTCCTACAATGAGCAGTTCTTC.